What follows are 21 T cell receptor beta chains derived from one specimen sequenced in a study of diagnostic markers for celiac disease. Following a re-call of the reads, TCRdb has one entry per CDR3 protein and lacks DNA. The clone table shows fewer than 4,000 distinct CDR3 sequences, with the ten largest holding 9% to 10%. Source material: either unsorted cells or a sorted T cell fraction (not recorded which). The source of these receptors is a human donor. This table probably holds off-target reads from a library built for another chain.

The chain recombines TRBV30 with TRBJ2-7; TCRdb proposes TRBD2, but this gene call is untestable without DNA. This CDR3 region has 13 residues. The germline CDR1 and CDR2 sequences are GTSNPN and SVGIG (reference sequence). The CDR3 loop is CAWISGGPGEQYF.

This clonotype is medium-sized by frequency. The chain recombines TRBV30 with TRBJ1-1. The CDR3 length is 16 residues. CDR1 and CDR2 from the germline V gene are GTSNPN and SVGIG (reference sequence). The CDR3 loop reads CAWRRGRRSMNTEAFF.

The J gene is TRBJ1-5, the V gene TRBV27; TCRdb's D call of TRBD1 is untestable without DNA. Germline values: CDR1 MNHEY, CDR2 SMNVEV (reference sequence). CDR3 length equals 18 residues. The CDR3 is CASSPTLTYRYSNQPQHF.

V usage is TRBV4-3 and J usage is TRBJ2-1; TCRdb lists TRBD2, though no DNA is available to test this call. The CDR3 sequence is 17 residues long. Germline CDR1 is LGHNA and CDR2 is YSLEER. Here the CDR3 reads CASSQTIRTRIFWEQFF.

The genes are TRBV28 and TRBJ2-7; the D gene TCRdb calls, TRBD2, cannot be checked with no DNA. CDR1 and CDR2 (germline): MDHEN, SYDVKM. This CDR3 has 14 residues. The CDR3 loop is CASRSAGRPYEQYF. Filled out from reference TRBV28 and TRBJ2-7, the complete variable domain reads DVKVTQSSRYLVKRTGEKVFLECVQDMDHENMFWYRQDPGLGLRLIYFSYDVKMKEKGDIPEGYSVSREKKERFSLILESASTNQTSMYLCASRSAGRPYEQYFGPGTRLTVT.

This chain joins TRBV6-2 or TRBV6-3 and TRBJ1-2. There are 15 residues in the CDR3. Germline CDR1 is MNHEY and CDR2 is SVGEGT. Here the CDR3 reads CASKKFTRANYGYTF.

According to its frequency, this clonotype is medium-sized. This chain links TRBV6-5 with TRBJ1-2; TCRdb gives TRBD1 as the D gene, but with no DNA this cannot be confirmed. The CDR3 consists of 13 residues. Germline assignment: CDR1 MNHEY and CDR2 SVGAGI. CDR3 sequence reads: CASRHDRDYGYTF.

This chain joins TRBV19 and TRBJ2-6. Per the germline V gene, CDR1 is LNHDA and CDR2 is SQIVND (reference sequence). The CDR3 is made up of 15 amino acids. The CDR3: CASSIWGGGANVLTF.

The chain links TRBV20-1 to TRBJ2-7; TCRdb's assignment of TRBD2 cannot be checked, as there is no DNA. The length of the CDR3 is 13 residues. The germline CDR1 and CDR2 sequences are DFQATT and SNEGSKA (reference sequence). The CDR3 sequence is CSARVSRSYEQYF.

J is TRBJ1-5 and V is TRBV16; TCRdb's D gene call, TRBD1, goes unchecked for lack of DNA. CDR3 length equals 16 residues. Looked up from germline, CDR1 is KGHSY and CDR2 is FQNENV. The CDR3 protein is CASSQSVNRANQPQHF. The variable domain in full, with the rest retrieved from reference TRBV16 and TRBJ1-5, is GEEVAQTPKHLVRGEGQKAKLYCAPIKGHSYVFWYQQVLKNEFKFLISFQNENVFDETGMPKERFSAKCLPNSPCSLEIQATKLEDSAVYFCASSQSVNRANQPQHFGDGTRLSIL.

The rearrangement joins TRBV5-1 to TRBJ2-7. Germline V lookup: CDR1 SGHRS, CDR2 YFSETQ. The CDR3 is 14 residues long. CDR3 sequence reads: CASSLISSAYEQYF.

This chain joins TRBV7-8 and TRBJ1-2; TCRdb indicates TRBD1, and absent DNA this call remains unverified. This CDR3 has 15 residues. Germline CDR1 is SGHVS and CDR2 is FQNEAQ. The CDR3 here is CASSLDRGKVYGYTF. Full variable domain (outside the CDR3, taken from reference TRBV7-8 and TRBJ1-2): GAGVSQSPRYKVAKRGQDVALRCDPISGHVSLFWYQQALGQGPEFLTYFQNEAQLDKSGLPSDRFFAERPEGSVSTLKIQRTQQEDSAVYLCASSLDRGKVYGYTFGSGTRLTVV.

V gene TRBV5-1 combines with J gene TRBJ1-4. The CDR3 covers 13 residues. Looked up from germline, CDR1 is SGHRS and CDR2 is YFSETQ. The CDR3 loop reads CASSMGANEKLFF. Variable domain in full (rest from reference TRBV5-1 and TRBJ1-4): KAGVTQTPRYLIKTRGQQVTLSCSPISGHRSVSWYQQTPGQGLQFLFEYFSETQRNKGNFPGRFSGRQFSNSRSEMNVSTLELGDSALYLCASSMGANEKLFFGSGTQLSVL.

This clonotype ranks as large in terms of frequency. The chain joins TRBV28 to TRBJ2-7. The CDR3 length is 17 residues. CDR1 and CDR2 (germline): MDHEN, SYDVKM. CDR3 sequence reads: CASSPFQSKILSYEQYF.

The gene calls are TRBV7-2 and TRBJ1-6. The length of the CDR3 is 16 residues. Germline CDR1 SGHTA, CDR2 FQGNSA. The CDR3 sequence: CASSLSFVVARSPLHF.

The rearrangement links TRBV7-2 to TRBJ2-7; without DNA, the TCRdb call of TRBD1 cannot be checked. The CDR3 loop spans 16 amino acids. Germline assignment: CDR1 SGHTA and CDR2 FQGNSA. The CDR3 sequence: CASSSGPGLGSYEQYF.

The rearrangement links TRBV6-2 or TRBV6-3 to TRBJ2-2; TCRdb's D call, TRBD1, is unchecked because there is no DNA. Germline V gives CDR1 MNHEY, CDR2 SVGEGT. CDR3 length: 13 residues. This chain's CDR3 is CATATGNTGELFF.

The V gene is TRBV10-1, the J gene TRBJ2-3; TCRdb outputs TRBD1, but without DNA this stays unchecked. This CDR3 comprises 14 residues. Germline V lookup: CDR1 WNHNN, CDR2 SYGVQD (reference sequence). The CDR3 loop is CASSVGQSSDTQYF.

The chain has TRBV10-3 and TRBJ2-7; TCRdb gives TRBD1 as the D gene, but with no DNA this cannot be confirmed. Germline CDR1 reads ENHRY; CDR2 reads SYGVKD. The CDR3 contains 13 residues. This CDR3 is CAISESDRAKQYF.

This clonotype ranks as medium-sized in terms of frequency. J is TRBJ2-1 and V is TRBV7-7; TCRdb reports TRBD1, a call that lacks DNA to check it against. This CDR3 has 15 residues. Germline V gives CDR1 SSHAT, CDR2 FNYEAQ (reference sequence). The CDR3: CASSPGTGVYNEQFF.

The chain combines TRBV5-4 with TRBJ2-3; the D call from TCRdb, TRBD2, cannot be confirmed without DNA. CDR3 length: 16 amino acids. Germline V gene lookup returns CDR1 SGHNT and CDR2 YYREEE (reference sequence). The CDR3 region is CASSLGSGGLTDTQYF.